This T cell receptor (beta chain) was profiled in a study of OX40 agonist ivuxolimab in advanced cancers. As for the study in general: Among those treated, three patients had partial responses, one with hepatocellular carcinoma and two with cutaneous melanoma.

Remarks on this clone: Its antigen is unidentified.

Study-wide points: There was clonal expansion of CD4+ and CD8+ blood T cells by week 6 at 0.1 to 3.0 mg/kg.

The CDR3 covers 14 residues. In germline, CDR1 is MNHEY, CDR2 SVGAGI. The germline V and J ends were trimmed by 0 bases and 4 bases, with 10 bases remaining between them. Only in-frame clones appear in the TCRdb table, and some are missing; sequencing was by immunoSEQ multiplex PCR. Of 150,000 to 180,000 clones detected, approximately 94% appear once; the ten largest clones hold around 0.31%. This sequence was found in an adult with an advanced solid tumor such as melanoma, head and neck, liver or kidney cancer. The source material was CD4+ or CD8+ T cells sorted from blood, sampled in a trial of the OX40 agonist ivuxolimab. V gene TRBV6-5 combines with J gene TRBJ2-7; D ambiguous. This CDR3 reads CASSYSMAPYEQYF. CDR3 bases: TGTGCCAGCAGTTACTCGATGGCTCCGTACGAGCAGTACTTC.